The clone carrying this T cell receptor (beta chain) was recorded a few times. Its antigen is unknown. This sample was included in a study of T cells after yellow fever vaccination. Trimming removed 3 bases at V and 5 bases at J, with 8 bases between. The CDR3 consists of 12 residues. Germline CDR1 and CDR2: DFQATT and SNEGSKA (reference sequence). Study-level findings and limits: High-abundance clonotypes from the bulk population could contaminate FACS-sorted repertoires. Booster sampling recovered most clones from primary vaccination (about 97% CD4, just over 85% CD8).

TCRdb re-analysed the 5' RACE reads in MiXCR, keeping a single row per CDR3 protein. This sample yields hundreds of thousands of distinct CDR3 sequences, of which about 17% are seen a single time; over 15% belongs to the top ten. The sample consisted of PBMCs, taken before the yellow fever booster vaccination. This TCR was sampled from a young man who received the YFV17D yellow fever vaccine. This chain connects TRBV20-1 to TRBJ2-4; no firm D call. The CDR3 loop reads CSARFGQNIQYF. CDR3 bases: TGCAGTGCTAGGTTCGGACAAAACATTCAGTACTTC.